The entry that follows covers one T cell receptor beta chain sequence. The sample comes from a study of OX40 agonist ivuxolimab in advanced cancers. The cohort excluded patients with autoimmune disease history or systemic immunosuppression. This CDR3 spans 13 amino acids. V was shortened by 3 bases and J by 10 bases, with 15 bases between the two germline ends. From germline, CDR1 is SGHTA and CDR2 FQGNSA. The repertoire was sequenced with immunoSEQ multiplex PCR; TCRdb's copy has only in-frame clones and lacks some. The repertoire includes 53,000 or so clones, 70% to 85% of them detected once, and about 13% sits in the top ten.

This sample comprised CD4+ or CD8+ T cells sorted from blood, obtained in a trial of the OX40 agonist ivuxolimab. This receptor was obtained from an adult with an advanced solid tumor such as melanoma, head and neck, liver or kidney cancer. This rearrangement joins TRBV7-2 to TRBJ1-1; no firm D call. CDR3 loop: CASSLDPSGGAFF. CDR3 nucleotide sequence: TGTGCCAGCAGCTTGGACCCCTCCGGTGGAGCTTTCTTT.